This T cell receptor (beta chain) appears in the sequencing data of a study of cytomegalovirus exposure and HLA in healthy donors. Whole-study findings and limits: An observed cluster of highly shared sequence variants was recorded as a likely sequencing artifact. Immune exposure data for these donors was limited to CMV serostatus.

A multiplex PCR was run with 60 Vbeta primers and 13 Jbeta primers. Produced via immunoSEQ multiplex PCR; TCRdb's table is partial and in-frame only. Of 90,000 or so clones listed, around four fifths are singletons. This CDR3 contains 17 residues. Unmatched junction bases numbered 8, after V lost 3 bases and J lost 3 bases. The germline V gene has CDR1 SGHTA and CDR2 FQGNSA. Notes on this clone: Its antigen is currently unknown.

This TCR derives from a man between 25 and 39 years old in good health and CMV-seropositive. The specimen sequenced was PBMCs. This sequence joins TRBV7-2 and TRBJ2-1; 10 nucleotides line up with TRBD1. CDR3 amino acids: CASSFSGTGVLYNEQFF. The CDR3 nucleotides are TGTGCCAGCAGCTTTTCCGGGACAGGGGTCCTCTACAATGAGCAGTTCTTC.